The rows below give T cell receptor beta chains drawn from one sample of a study of T cells after posttransplantation cyclophosphamide. The protocol was immunoSEQ multiplex PCR, while the TCRdb copy is restricted to in-frame clones and leaves out a portion. This sample has approximately 40,000 clones, each found more than once. Material: PBMCs. The receptors were gathered from a man in his forties in good health, CMV-negative, and a related stem cell transplant donor. Each CDR3 is given without its conserved first and last residue. The order of the fields is J gene, clone size, V gene, CDR3 protein. Clone size is shown for a subset of rows, as once, few, many or a class of expanded clone.

TRBJ1-5,many,TRBV5-6,ASSLGEGSNQPQH
TRBJ2-3,many,TRBV11-3,ASSLVSSGPDTQY
TRBJ1-5,many,TRBV7-9,ASSLSGRADQPQH
TRBJ2-2,many,TRBV19,ASGGTGMSGELF
TRBJ2-2,many,TRBV5-4,ASSLGQVSGELF
TRBJ2-5,few,TRBV4-3,ASSQEGEGLETQY
TRBJ1-5,many,TRBV5-5,ASSYRTESNQPQH
TRBJ2-1,many,TRBV5-1,ASSLSLGELNEQF
TRBJ2-2,many,TRBV7-3,ASQAPGTGNTGELF
TRBJ2-3,few,TRBV5-1,ASGLAGADTQY
TRBJ2-7,many,TRBV29-1,SVEDGLAGSHYEQY
TRBJ1-1,many,TRBV7-2,ASSLLRNTEAF
TRBJ1-2,-,TRBV28,ASSSDSAYGYT
TRBJ2-1,many,TRBV19,ASSIVAGGANEQF
TRBJ2-3,many,TRBV2,ASSGPGGDTQY
TRBJ1-1,many,TRBV7-3,ASSLQDNTEAF
TRBJ2-3,many,TRBV2,ADSTRKTGLAGDTQY
TRBJ2-2,many,TRBV5-1,ASSSPIDPNTGELF
TRBJ2-1,many,TRBV10-2,ASKAGGGYNEQF
TRBJ2-1,many,TRBV5-1,ASSQRGDLYNEQF
TRBJ2-1,many,TRBV7-2,ASSSGLAGEDEQF
TRBJ1-3,medium-sized,TRBV14,ASSQDYSGNTIY
TRBJ2-5,many,TRBV6-6,ASRSGTGKGTQY
TRBJ2-5,many,TRBV10-3,AISESSLSQETQY
TRBJ2-7,few,TRBV29-1,SAWDSEYEQY
TRBJ2-1,few,TRBV11-1,ASSLARVYNEQF
TRBJ1-2,many,TRBV19,ASSIRHVYGYT
TRBJ2-1,many,TRBV5-5,ASSLGLAGEVYEQF
TRBJ1-1,many,TRBV5-4,ASSLAQGSAGAF
TRBJ1-4,many,TRBV5-6,ASSGDNNEKLF
TRBJ2-3,-,TRBV6-5,ASSQDSGTQY
TRBJ2-3,many,TRBV6-1,ASSDQGGRGDTQY
TRBJ1-5,many,TRBV30,AWSVSGTTNQPQH
TRBJ2-1,few,TRBV13,ASSLLGTGVSNEQF
TRBJ1-1,many,TRBV7-2,ASSPGAMNTEAF
TRBJ1-1,many,TRBV7-9,ASRGNNTGFTEAF
TRBJ2-2,many,TRBV9,ASSVGGGELF
TRBJ1-2,few,TRBV27,ASSEGQGVWYGYT
TRBJ2-5,many,TRBV4-1,ASSQALLQETQY
TRBJ2-7,many,TRBV10-3,AISGSGVSSYEQY
TRBJ2-1,-,TRBV29-1,SGLTRSNNEQF
TRBJ1-2,many,TRBV4-1,ASSQESRGIYGYT
-,-,TRBV5-1,ASSLQEASYEQY
TRBJ2-2,many,TRBV29-1,SGSSVNTGELF
TRBJ2-1,many,TRBV19,ASSIREGTLPRQF
TRBJ1-3,many,TRBV6-5,ASKIGELKGNTIY
TRBJ1-2,many,TRBV7-9,ASSLVRQDYGYT
TRBJ2-3,many,TRBV7-9,ASSQSGTGFYGDTQY
TRBJ2-2,many,TRBV7-3,ASSLRGGQNTGELF
TRBJ2-3,many,TRBV5-1,ASSLEPSGTTDTQY
TRBJ1-5,many,TRBV19,ASKWAGSDPNQPQH
TRBJ1-1,few,TRBV18,ASSGDRVNTEAF
TRBJ1-3,many,TRBV7-3,ASSLTRPGDTIY